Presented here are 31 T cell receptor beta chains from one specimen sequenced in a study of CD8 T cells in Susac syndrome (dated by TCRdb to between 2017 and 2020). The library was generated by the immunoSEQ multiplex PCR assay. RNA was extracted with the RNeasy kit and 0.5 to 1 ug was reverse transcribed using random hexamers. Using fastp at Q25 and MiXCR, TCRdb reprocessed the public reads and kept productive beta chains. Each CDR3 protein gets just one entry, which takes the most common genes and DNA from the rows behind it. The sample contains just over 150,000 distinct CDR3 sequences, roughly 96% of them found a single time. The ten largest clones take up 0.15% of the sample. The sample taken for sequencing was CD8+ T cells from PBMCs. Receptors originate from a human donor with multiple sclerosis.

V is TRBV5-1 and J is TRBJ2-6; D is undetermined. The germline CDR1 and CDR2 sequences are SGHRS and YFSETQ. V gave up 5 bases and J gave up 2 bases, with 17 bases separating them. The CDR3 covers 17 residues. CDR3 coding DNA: TGCGCCAGCAGTGCGGTGGGGTTGGTAACTGGGGCCAACGTCCTGACTTTC. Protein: CASSAVGLVTGANVLTF.

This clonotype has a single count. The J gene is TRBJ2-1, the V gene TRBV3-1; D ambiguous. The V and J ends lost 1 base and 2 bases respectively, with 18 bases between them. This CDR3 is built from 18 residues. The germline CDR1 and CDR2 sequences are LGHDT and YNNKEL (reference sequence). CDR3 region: CASSQGAAVGYPYNEQFF. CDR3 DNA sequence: TGTGCCAGCAGCCAAGGGGCTGCCGTGGGCTACCCCTACAATGAGCAGTTCTTC.

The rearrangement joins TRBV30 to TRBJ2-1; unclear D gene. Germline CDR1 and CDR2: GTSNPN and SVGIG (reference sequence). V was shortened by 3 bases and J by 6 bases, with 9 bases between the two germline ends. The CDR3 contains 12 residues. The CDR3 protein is CAWSLLGNEQFF. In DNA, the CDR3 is TGTGCCTGGAGCCTACTCGGCAATGAGCAGTTCTTC.

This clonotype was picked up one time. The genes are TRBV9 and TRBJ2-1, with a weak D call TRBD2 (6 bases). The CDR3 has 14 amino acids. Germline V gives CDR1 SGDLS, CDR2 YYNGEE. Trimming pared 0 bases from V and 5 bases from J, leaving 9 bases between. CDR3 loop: CASSVAGTDNEQFF. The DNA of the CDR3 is TGTGCCAGCAGCGTAGCCGGGACTGACAATGAGCAGTTCTTC.

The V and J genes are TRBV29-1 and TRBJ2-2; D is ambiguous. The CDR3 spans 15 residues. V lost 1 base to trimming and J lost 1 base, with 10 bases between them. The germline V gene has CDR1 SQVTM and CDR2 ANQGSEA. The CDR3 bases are TGCAGCGTTGAAGGTTACAGCCTGAACACCGGGGAGCTGTTTTTT. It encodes CSVEGYSLNTGELFF.

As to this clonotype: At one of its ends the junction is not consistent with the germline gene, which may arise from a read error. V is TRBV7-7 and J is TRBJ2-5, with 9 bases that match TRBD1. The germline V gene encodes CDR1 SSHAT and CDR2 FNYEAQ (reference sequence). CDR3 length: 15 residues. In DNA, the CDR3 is TGTGCTAGCAGCCATCCGGGACAGGGAGAAGAGACCCAGTACTTC. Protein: CASSHPGQGEETQYF.

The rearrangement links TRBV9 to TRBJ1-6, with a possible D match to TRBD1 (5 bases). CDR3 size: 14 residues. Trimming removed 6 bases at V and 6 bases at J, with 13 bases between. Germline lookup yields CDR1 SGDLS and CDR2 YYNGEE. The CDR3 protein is CASNGGGTNSPLHF. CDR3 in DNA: TGTGCCAGCAACGGCGGGGGGACTAATTCACCCCTCCACTTT.

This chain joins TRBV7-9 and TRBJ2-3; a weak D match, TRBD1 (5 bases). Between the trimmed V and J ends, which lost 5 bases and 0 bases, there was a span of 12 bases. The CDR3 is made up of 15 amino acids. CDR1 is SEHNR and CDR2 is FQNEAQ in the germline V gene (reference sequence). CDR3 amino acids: CASSVWGMSTDTQYF. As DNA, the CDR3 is TGTGCCAGCAGCGTCTGGGGCATGAGCACAGATACGCAGTATTTT.

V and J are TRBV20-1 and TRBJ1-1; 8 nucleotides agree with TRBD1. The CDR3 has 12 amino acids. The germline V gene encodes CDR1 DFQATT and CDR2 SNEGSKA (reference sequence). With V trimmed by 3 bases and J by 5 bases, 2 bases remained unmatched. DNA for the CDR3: TGCAGTGCTAGTACAGGGGGAACTGAAGCTTTCTTT. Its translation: CSASTGGTEAFF.

CDR3 in amino acids: CASSLSTGYYGYTF. For the CDR3, the DNA is TGTGCCAGCAGTTTATCGACAGGGTACTATGGCTACACCTTC. The chain joins TRBV27 to TRBJ1-2, with 7 positions matching TRBD1. The CDR3 contains 14 residues. From germline, CDR1 is MNHEY and CDR2 SMNVEV (reference sequence). The V gene end was trimmed by 0 bases and the J gene end by 3 bases; junction bases not matched to a gene: 1.

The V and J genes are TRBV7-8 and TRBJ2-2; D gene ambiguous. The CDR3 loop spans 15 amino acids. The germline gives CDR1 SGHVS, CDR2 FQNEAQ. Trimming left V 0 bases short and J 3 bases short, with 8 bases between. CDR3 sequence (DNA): TGTGCCAGCAGCTTAGCGCGGCGAGACACCGGGGAGCTGTTTTTT. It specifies CASSLARRDTGELFF.

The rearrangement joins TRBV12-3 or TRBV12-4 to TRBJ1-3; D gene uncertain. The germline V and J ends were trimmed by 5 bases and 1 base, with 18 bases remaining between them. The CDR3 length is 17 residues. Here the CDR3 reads CASSVSRPGRSGNTIYF. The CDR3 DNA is TGTGCCAGCAGTGTTTCCCGTCCCGGCAGATCTGGAAACACCATATATTTT.

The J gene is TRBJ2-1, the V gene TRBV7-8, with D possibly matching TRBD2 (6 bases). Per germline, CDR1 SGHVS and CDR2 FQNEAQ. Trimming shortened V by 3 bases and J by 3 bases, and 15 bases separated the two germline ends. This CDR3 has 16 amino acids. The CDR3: CASSLSQAGNYNEQFF. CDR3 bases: TGTGCCAGCAGCTTGTCTCAGGCGGGGAACTACAATGAGCAGTTCTTC. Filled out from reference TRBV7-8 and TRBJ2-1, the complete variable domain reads GAGVSQSPRYKVAKRGQDVALRCDPISGHVSLFWYQQALGQGPEFLTYFQNEAQLDKSGLPSDRFFAERPEGSVSTLKIQRTQQEDSAVYLCASSLSQAGNYNEQFFGPGTRLTVL.

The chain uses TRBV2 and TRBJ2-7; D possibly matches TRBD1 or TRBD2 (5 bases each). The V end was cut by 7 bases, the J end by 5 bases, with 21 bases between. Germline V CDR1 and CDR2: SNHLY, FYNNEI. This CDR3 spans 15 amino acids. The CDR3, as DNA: TGTGCCAGCACTCCCGGGACGGTGGTTATCCACGAGCAGTACTTC. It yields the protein CASTPGTVVIHEQYF.

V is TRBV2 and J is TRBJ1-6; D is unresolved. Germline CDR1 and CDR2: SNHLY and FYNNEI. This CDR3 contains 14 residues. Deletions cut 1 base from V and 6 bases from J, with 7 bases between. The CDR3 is CASSEGRLNSPLHF. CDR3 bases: TGTGCCAGCAGTGAAGGTCGCCTTAATTCACCCCTCCACTTT.

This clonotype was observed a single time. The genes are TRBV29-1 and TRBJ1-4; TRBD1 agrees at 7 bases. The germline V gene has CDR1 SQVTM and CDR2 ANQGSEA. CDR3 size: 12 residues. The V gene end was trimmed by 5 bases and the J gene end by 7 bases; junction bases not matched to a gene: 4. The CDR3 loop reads CSVKTGLEKLFF. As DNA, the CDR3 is TGCAGCGTTAAGACAGGGCTTGAAAAACTGTTTTTT.

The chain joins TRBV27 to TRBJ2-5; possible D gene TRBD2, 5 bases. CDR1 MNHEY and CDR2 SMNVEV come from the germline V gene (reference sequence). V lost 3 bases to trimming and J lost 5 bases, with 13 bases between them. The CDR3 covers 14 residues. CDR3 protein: CASSLYGVGETQYF. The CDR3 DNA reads TGTGCCAGCAGTTTGTACGGGGTGGGCGAGACCCAGTACTTC.

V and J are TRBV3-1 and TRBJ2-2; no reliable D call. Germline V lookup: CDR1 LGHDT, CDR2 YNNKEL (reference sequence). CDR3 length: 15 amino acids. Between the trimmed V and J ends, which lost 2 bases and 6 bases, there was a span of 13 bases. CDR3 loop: CASSQNRRTPGELFF. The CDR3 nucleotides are TGTGCCAGCAGCCAAAACAGAAGAACCCCCGGGGAGCTGTTTTTT.

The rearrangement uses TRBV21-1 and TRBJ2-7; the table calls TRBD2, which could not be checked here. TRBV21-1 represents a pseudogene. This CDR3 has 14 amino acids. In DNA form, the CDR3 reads TGTGCCAGCAGTCTGGAGCGGGGAATCTACGAGCAGTACGTC. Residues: CASSLERGIYEQYV.

The CDR3 nucleotides are TGTGCCAGCAGCAAGGAACAGGAAATTGAAGCTTTCTTT. The encoded protein is CASSKEQEIEAFF. The rearrangement links TRBV13 to TRBJ1-1, with D possibly matching TRBD1 (5 bases). Trimming took 5 bases from V and 7 from J, leaving 14 bases between them. This CDR3 has 13 residues. The germline V gene has CDR1 PRHDT and CDR2 FYEKMQ (reference sequence).

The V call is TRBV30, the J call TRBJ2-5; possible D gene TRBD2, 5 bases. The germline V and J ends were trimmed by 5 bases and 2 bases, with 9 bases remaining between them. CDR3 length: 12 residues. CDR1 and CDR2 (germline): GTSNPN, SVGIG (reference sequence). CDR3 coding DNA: TGTGCCTGGGAGGGATGGCAAGAGACCCAGTACTTC. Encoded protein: CAWEGWQETQYF.

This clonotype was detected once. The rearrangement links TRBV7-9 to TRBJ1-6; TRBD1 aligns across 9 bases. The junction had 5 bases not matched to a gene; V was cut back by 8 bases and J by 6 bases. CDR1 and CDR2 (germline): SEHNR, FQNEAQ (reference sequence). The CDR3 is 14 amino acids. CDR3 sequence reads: CASEQGATNSPLHF. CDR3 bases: TGTGCCAGCGAACAGGGGGCGACTAATTCACCCCTCCACTTT.

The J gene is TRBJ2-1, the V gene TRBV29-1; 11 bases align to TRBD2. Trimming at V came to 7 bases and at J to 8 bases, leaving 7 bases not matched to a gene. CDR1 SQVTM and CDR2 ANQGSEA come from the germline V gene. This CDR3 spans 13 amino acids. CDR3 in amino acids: CSGLAGGADEQFF. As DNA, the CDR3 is TGCAGCGGGTTAGCGGGGGGGGCGGATGAGCAGTTCTTC.

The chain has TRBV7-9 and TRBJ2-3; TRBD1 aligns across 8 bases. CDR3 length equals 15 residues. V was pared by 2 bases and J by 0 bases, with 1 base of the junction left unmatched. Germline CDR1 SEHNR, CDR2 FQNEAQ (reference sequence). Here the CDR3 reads CASSLHRGSTDTQYF. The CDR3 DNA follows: TGTGCCAGCAGCTTACACAGGGGGAGCACAGATACGCAGTATTTT.

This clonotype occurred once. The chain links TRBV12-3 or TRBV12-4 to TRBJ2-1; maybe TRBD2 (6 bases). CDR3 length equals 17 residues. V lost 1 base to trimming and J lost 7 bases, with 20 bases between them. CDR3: CASSLVVVRGMGNEQFF. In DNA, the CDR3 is TGTGCCAGCAGTTTAGTTGTGGTCCGCGGGATGGGAAATGAGCAGTTCTTC.

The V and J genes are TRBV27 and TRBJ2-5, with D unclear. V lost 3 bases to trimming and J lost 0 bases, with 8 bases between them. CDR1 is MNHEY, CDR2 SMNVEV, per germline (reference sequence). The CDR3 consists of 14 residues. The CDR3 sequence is CASSLDQYQETQYF. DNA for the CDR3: TGTGCCAGCAGTTTGGACCAATACCAAGAGACCCAGTACTTC.

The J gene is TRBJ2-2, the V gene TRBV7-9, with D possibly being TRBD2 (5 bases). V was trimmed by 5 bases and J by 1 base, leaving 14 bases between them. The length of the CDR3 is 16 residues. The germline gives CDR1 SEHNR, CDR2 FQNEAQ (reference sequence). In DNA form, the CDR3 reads TGTGCCAGCAGCCCTGAGGAGCGGAAGAACACCGGGGAGCTGTTTTTT. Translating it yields CASSPEERKNTGELFF.

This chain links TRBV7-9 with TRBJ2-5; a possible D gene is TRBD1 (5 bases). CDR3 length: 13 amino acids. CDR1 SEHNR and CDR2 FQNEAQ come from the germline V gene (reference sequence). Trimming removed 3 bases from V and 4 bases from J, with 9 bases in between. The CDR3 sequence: CASSLLQGETQYF. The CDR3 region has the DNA TGTGCCAGCAGCTTGCTTCAGGGAGAGACCCAGTACTTC.

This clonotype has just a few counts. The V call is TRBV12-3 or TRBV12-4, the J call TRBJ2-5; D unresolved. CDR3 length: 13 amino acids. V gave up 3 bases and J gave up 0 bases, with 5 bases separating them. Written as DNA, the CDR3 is TGTGCCAGCAGTTTGGCGTACCAAGAGACCCAGTACTTC. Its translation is CASSLAYQETQYF.

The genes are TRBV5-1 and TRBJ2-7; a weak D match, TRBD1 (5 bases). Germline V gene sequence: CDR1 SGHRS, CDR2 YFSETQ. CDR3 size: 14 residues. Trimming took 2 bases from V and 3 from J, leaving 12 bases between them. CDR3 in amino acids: CASSLLGRGYEQYV. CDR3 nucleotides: TGCGCCAGCAGCTTACTTGGAAGGGGCTACGAGCAGTACGTC.

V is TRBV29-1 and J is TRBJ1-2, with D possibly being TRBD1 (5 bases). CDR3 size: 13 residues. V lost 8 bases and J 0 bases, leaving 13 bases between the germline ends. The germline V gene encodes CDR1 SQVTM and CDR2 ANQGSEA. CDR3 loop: CSSGGGANYGYTF. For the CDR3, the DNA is TGCAGCTCGGGCGGGGGAGCTAACTATGGCTACACCTTC. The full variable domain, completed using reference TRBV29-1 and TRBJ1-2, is SAVISQKPSRDICQRGTSLTIQCQVDSQVTMMFWYRQQPGQSLTLIATANQGSEATYESGFVIDKFPISRPNLTFSTLTVSNMSPEDSSIYLCSSGGGANYGYTFGSGTRLTVV.